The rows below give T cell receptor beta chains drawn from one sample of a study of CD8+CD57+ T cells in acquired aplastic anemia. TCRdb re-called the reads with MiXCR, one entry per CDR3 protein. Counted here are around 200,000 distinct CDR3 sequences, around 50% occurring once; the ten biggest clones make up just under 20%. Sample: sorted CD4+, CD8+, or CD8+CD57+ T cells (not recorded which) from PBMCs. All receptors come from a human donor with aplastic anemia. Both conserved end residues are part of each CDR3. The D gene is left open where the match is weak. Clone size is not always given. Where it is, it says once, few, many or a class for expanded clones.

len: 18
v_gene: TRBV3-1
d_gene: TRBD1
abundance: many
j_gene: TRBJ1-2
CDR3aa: CASSQDWGRDSGVYGYTF
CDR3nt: TGTGCCAGCAGCCAAGATTGGGGGAGGGACAGCGGGGTGTATGGCTACACCTTC

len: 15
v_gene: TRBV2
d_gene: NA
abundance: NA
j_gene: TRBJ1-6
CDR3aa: CAGSAWDGAGSPLHF
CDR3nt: TGTGCCGGCAGTGCCTGGGACGGGGCAGGGTCACCCCTCCACTTT

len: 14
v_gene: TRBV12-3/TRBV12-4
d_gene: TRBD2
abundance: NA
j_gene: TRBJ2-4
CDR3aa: CASSPWEGRNIQYF
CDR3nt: TGTGCCAGCAGTCCCTGGGAGGGGAGAAACATTCAGTACTTC

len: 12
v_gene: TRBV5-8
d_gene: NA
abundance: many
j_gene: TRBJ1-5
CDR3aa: CASSLGVQPQHF
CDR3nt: TGTGCCAGCAGCTTGGGGGTTCAGCCCCAGCATTTT

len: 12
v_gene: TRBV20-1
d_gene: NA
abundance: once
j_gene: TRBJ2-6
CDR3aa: CSARAPRNVLTF
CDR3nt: TGCAGTGCAAGGGCCCCGAGGAACGTCCTGACTTTC

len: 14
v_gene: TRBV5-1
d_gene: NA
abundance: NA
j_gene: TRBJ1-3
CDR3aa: CASSSGTSRNTIYF
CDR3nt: TGCGCCAGCAGCTCGGGGACCTCTAGAAACACCATATATTTT

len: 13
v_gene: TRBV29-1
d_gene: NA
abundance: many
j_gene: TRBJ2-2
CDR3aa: CSVGQQGTGELFF
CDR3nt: TGCAGCGTAGGCCAACAGGGAACCGGGGAGCTGTTTTTT

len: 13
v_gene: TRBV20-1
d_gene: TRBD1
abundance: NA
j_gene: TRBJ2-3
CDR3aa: CSASGTGADTQYF
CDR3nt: TGCAGTGCTAGCGGTACAGGGGCAGATACGCAGTATTTT

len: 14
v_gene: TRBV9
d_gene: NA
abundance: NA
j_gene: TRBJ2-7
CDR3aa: CASSVEVGNYEQYF
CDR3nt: TGTGCCAGCAGCGTAGAGGTCGGTAACTACGAGCAGTACTTC

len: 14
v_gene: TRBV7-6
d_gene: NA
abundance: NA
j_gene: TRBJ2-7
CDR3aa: CASSLGGQAYEQYF
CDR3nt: TGTGCTAGCAGCTTAGGGGGACAAGCCTACGAGCAGTACTTC

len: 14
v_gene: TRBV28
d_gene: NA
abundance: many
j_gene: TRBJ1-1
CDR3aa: CASSPQPGGTEAFF
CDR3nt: TGTGCCAGCAGCCCTCAGCCCGGGGGCACTGAAGCTTTCTTT

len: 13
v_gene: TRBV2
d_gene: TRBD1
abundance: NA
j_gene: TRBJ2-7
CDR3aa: CASNLQGTYEQYF
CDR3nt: TGTGCCAGCAATCTACAGGGGACCTACGAGCAGTACTTC

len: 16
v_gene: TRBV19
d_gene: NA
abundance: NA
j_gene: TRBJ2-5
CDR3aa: CASSIAGPGRGETQYF
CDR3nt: TGTGCCAGTAGTATAGCAGGTCCAGGGCGTGGGGAGACCCAGTACTTC

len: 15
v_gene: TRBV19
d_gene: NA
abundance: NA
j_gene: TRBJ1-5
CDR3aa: CASRLGGITNQPQHF
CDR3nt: TGTGCCAGTAGGTTAGGGGGAATCACCAATCAGCCCCAGCATTTT

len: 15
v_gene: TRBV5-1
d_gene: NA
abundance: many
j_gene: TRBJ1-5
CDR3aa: CASSLEGGRNQPQHF
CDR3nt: TGCGCCAGCAGCTTGGAAGGGGGACGCAATCAGCCCCAGCATTTT

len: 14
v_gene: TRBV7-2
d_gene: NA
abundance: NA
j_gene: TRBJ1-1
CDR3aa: CASSLMRGDTEAFF
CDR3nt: TGTGCCAGCAGCTTGATGAGGGGGGACACTGAAGCTTTCTTT

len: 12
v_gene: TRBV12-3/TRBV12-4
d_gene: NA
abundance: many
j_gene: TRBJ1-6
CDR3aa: CASKARSSPLHF
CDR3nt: TGTGCCAGCAAGGCCCGGAGTTCACCCCTCCACTTT

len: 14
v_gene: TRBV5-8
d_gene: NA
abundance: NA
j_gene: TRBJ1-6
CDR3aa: CASSRTRPNSPLHF
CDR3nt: TGTGCCAGCAGCCGGACAAGGCCAAATTCACCCCTCCACTTT

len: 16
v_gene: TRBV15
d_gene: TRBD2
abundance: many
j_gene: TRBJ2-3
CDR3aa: CATSSLAGIGTDTQYF
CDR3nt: TGTGCCACCAGCAGTTTAGCGGGGATAGGGACAGATACGCAGTATTTT

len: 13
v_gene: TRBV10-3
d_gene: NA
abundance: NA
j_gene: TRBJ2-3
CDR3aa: CATLPRDSDTQYF
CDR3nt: TGTGCCACACTCCCCCGGGACTCAGATACGCAGTATTTT

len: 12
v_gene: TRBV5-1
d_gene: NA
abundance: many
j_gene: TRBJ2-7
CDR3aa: CASSEGSHEQYF
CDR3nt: TGCGCCAGCAGCGAGGGGTCCCACGAGCAGTACTTC

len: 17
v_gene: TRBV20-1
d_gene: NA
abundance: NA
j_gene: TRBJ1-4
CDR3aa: CSAGSNRDPATNEKLFF
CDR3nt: TGCAGTGCTGGCAGCAACAGGGACCCTGCAACTAATGAAAAACTGTTTTTT

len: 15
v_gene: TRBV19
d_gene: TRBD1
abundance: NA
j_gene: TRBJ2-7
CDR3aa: CASSPRDRGGEEQYF
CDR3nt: TGTGCCAGTAGCCCGCGGGACAGGGGGGGGGAAGAGCAGTACTTC

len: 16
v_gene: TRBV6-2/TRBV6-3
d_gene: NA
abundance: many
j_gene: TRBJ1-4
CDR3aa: CASSYVARGGNEKLFF
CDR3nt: TGTGCCAGCAGTTACGTCGCACGAGGCGGGAATGAAAAACTGTTTTTT

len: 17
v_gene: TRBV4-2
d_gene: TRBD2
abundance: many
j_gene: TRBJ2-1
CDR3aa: CASSQEGGLAGLNEQFF
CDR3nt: TGTGCCAGCAGCCAAGAGGGAGGACTAGCGGGTCTCAATGAGCAGTTCTTC

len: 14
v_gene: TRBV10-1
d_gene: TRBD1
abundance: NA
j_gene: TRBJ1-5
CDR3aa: CASSEDRGNQPQHF
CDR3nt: TGCGCCAGCAGTGAGGACAGGGGCAATCAGCCCCAGCATTTT

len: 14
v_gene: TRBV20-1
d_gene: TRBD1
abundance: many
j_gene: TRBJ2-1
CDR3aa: CSAKRGPSYNEQFF
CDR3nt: TGCAGTGCTAAAAGGGGGCCCTCCTACAATGAGCAGTTCTTC

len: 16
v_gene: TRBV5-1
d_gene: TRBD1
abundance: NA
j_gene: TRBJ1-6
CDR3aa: CASSSEPGQGYSPLHF
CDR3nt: TGCGCCAGCAGCTCAGAACCGGGACAGGGCTATTCACCCCTCCACTTT

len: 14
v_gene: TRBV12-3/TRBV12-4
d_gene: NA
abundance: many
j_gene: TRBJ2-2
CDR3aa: CASSPRGKSGELFF
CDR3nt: TGTGCCAGCAGCCCTAGGGGCAAGAGCGGGGAGCTGTTTTTT

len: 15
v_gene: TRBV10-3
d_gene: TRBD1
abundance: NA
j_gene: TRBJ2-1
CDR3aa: CAISWDSSSYNEQFF
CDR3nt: TGTGCCATCAGTTGGGACAGCAGCTCCTACAATGAGCAGTTCTTC

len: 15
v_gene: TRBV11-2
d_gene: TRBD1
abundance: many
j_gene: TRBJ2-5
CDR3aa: CASSLGTGKQETQYF
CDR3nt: TGTGCCAGCAGCTTAGGGACAGGGAAGCAAGAGACCCAGTACTTC

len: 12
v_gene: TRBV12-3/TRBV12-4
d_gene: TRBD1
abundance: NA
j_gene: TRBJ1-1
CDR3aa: CASRRQGAEAFF
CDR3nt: TGTGCCAGCAGGAGACAGGGCGCTGAAGCTTTCTTT

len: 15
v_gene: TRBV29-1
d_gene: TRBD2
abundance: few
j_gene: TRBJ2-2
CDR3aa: CSAVRREGLTGELFF
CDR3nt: TGCAGCGCTGTAAGGCGGGAGGGACTCACCGGGGAGCTGTTTTTT

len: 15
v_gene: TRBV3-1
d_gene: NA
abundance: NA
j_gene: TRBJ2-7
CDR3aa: CASSQGVRGPYEQYF
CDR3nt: TGTGCCAGCAGCCAAGGGGTCAGGGGACCCTACGAGCAGTACTTC

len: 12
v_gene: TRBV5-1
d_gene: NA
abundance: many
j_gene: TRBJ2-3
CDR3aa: CASSYVLDTQYF
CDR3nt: TGCGCCAGCAGCTACGTCTTGGATACGCAGTATTTT

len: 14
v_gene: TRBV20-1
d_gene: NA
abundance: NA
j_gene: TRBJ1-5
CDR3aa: CSALDWMFAETQHF
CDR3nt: TGCAGTGCTTTGGACTGGATGTTCGCAGAGACCCAGCATTTT

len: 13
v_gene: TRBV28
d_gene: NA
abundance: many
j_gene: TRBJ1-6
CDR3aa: CASLSSYNSPLHF
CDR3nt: TGTGCCAGCCTGAGCTCCTATAATTCACCCCTCCACTTT

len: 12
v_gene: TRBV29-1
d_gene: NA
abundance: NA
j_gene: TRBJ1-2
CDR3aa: CSGNSANYGYTF
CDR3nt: TGCAGCGGGAACAGCGCTAACTATGGCTACACCTTC

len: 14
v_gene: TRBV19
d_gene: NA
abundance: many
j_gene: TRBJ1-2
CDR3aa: CASSPRRGDYGYTF
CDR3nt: TGTGCCAGTAGTCCCCGGAGGGGAGACTATGGCTACACCTTC

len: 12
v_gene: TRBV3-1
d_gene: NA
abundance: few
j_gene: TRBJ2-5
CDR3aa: CASSQDTGPQYF
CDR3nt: TGTGCCAGCAGCCAAGATACCGGGCCCCAGTACTTC

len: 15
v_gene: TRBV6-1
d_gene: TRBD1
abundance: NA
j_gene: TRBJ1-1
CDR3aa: CASSFIRTGLTKAFF
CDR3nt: TGTGCCAGCAGCTTCATCCGGACAGGTCTCACTAAAGCTTTCTTT

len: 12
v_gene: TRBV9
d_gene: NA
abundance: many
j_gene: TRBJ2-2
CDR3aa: CASSESTGELFF
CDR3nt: TGTGCCAGCAGCGAGAGTACCGGGGAGCTGTTTTTT